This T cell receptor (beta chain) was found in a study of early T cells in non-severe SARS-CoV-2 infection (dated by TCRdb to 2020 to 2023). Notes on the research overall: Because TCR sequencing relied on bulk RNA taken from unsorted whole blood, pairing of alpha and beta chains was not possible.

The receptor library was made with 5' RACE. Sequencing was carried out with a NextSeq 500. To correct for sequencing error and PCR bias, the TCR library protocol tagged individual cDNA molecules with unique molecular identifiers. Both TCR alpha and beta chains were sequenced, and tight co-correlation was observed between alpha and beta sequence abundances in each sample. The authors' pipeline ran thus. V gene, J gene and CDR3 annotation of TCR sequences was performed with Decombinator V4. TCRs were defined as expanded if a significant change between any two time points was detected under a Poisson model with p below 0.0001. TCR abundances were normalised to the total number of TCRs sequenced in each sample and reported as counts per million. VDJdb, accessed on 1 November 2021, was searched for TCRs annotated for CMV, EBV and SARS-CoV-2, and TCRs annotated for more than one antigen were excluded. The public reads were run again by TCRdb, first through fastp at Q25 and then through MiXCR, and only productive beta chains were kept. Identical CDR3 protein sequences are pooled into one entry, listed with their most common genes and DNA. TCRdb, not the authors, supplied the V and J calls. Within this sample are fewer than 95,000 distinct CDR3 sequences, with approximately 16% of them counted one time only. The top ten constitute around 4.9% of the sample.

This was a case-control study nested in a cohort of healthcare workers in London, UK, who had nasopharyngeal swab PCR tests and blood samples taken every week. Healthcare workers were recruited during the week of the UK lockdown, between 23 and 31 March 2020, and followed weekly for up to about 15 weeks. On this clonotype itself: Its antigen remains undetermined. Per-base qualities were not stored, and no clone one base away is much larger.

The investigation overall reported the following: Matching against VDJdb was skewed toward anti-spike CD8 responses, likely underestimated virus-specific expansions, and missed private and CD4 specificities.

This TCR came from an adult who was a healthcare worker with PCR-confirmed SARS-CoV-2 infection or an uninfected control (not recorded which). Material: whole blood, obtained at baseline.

The DNA reads TGTGCCAGCAGTCCTAGGGCGACAGGTGGTAAGCAGTACTTC. Translated, it gives CASSPRATGGKQYF. The V and J segments used are TRBV12-3 or TRBV12-4 and TRBJ2-7, with TRBD1 as a weak D call on 6 bases. The cysteine opens and the phenylalanine closes a CDR3 of 14 amino acids. This entry keeps only the CDR3 DNA: 42 bases, framed from base 1. V sheds 5 bases and J sheds 8 bases, leaving 19 bases between their ends.